The sequence of this T cell receptor (beta chain) was determined in a study of blood T cell repertoires in COVID-19. Study-wide background: Samples representing acute and convalescent COVID-19 were sourced from the United States, Italy and Spain.

Sequenced by immunoSEQ multiplex PCR; TCRdb stores in-frame clones only, minus some. The data contain 63,000 or so clones, around 86% of them singletons. The TCR sequence derives from a man aged 70 or older with active COVID-19. The sample taken for sequencing was peripheral blood.

CDR3 sequence: CASSIGVPPGEAFF. The CDR3, as DNA: TGTGCCAGTAGTATAGGGGTCCCCCCGGGTGAAGCTTTCTTT. V is TRBV19 and J is TRBJ1-1; D gene unclear. This CDR3 has 14 amino acids. CDR1 and CDR2 (germline): LNHDA, SQIVND (reference sequence). V lost 1 base to trimming and J lost 7 bases, with 13 bases between them.